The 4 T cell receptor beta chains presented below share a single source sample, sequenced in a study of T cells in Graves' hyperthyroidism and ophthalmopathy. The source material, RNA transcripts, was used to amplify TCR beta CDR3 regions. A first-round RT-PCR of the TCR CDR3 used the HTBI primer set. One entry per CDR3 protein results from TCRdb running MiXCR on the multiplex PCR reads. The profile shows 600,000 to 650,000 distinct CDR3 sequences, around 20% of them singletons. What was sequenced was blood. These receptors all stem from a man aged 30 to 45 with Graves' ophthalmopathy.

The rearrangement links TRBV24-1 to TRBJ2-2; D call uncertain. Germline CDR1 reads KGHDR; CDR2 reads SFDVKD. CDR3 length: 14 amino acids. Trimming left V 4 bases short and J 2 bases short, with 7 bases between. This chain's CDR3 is CATSEPVNTGELFF. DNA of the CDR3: TGTGCCACCAGTGAGCCGGTAAACACCGGGGAGCTGTTTTTT.

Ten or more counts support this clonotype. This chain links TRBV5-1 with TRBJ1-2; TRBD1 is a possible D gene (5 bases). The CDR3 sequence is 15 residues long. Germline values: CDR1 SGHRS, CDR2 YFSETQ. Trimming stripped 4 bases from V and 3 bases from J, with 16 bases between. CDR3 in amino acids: CASSTGGGIDYGYTF. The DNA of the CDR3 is TGCGCCAGCAGCACGGGGGGGGGGATCGACTATGGCTACACCTTC. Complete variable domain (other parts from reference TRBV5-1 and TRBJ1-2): KAGVTQTPRYLIKTRGQQVTLSCSPISGHRSVSWYQQTPGQGLQFLFEYFSETQRNKGNFPGRFSGRQFSNSRSEMNVSTLELGDSALYLCASSTGGGIDYGYTFGSGTRLTVV.

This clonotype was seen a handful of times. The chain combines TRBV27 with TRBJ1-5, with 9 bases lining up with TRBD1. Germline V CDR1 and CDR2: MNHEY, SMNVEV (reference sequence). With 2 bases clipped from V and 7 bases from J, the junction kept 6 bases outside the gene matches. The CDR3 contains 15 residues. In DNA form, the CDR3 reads TGTGCCAGCAGTTTAGTCGGGACAGGGTGGCAGCCCCAGCATTTT. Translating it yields CASSLVGTGWQPQHF.

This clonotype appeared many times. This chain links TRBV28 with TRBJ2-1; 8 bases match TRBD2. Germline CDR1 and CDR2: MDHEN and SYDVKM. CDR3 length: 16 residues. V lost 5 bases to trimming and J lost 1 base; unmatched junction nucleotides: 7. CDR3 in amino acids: CASSPHRGGSYNEQFF. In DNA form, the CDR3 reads TGTGCCAGCAGTCCCCACCGCGGGGGGTCCTACAATGAGCAGTTCTTC.